The sequence of this T cell receptor (beta chain) was determined in a study of T cell responses to AZD1222 COVID-19 vaccine. Whole-study results and caveats: Most donors were white British, females outnumbered males, and clonal diversity was possibly underestimated.

Generated by immunoSEQ multiplex PCR, the TCRdb table keeps only in-frame clones and is missing some. The sample lists 150,000 or so clones, roughly 89% occurring once. This CDR3 region has 15 residues. The ends were cut back, 2 bases at V and 6 bases at J, with 15 bases in the middle. The germline CDR1 and CDR2 sequences are LGHDT and YNNKEL (reference sequence). Notes on this clone: What it binds is unknown.

The receptor comes from an adult in good health. The sample in question was peripheral blood, obtained on day 0 of AZD1222 vaccination. The chain uses TRBV3-1 (or the pseudogene TRBV3-2) and TRBJ2-3; a weak D match, TRBD2 (6 bases). The CDR3 DNA is TGTGCCAGCAGCCAACCGGCGGGGCGAGCGGATACGCAGTATTTT. It codes for CASSQPAGRADTQYF.